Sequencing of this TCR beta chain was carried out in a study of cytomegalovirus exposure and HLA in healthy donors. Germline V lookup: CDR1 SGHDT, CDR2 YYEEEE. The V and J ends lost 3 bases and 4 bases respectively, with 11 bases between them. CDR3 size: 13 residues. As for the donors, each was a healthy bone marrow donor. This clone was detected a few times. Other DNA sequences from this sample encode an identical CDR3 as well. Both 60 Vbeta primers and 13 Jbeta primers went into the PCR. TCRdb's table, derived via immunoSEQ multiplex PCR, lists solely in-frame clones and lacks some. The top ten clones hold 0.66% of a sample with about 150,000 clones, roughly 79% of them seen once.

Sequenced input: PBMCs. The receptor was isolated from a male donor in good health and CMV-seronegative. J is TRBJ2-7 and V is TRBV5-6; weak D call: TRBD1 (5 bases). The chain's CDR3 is CASSYRTPYEQYF. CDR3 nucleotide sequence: TGTGCCAGCAGCTACCGGACACCTTACGAGCAGTACTTC.